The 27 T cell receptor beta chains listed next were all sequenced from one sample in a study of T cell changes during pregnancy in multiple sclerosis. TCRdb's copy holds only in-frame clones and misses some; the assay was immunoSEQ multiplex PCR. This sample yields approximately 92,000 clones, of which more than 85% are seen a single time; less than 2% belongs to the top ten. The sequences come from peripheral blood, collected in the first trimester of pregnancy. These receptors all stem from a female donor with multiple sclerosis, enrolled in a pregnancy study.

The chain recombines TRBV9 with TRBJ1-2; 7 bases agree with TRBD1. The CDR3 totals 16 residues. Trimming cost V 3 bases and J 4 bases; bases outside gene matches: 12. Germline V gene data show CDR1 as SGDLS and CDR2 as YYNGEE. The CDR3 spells CASSALSRDSSYGYTF. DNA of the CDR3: TGTGCCAGCAGCGCACTGTCCCGGGACAGTTCCTATGGCTACACCTTC.

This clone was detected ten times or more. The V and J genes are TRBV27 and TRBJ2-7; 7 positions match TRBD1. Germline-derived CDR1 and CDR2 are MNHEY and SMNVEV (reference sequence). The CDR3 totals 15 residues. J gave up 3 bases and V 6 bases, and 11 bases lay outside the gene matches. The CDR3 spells CASSSEPGQNYEQYF. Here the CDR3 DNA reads TGTGCCAGCAGCTCCGAACCGGGACAGAACTACGAGCAGTACTTC.

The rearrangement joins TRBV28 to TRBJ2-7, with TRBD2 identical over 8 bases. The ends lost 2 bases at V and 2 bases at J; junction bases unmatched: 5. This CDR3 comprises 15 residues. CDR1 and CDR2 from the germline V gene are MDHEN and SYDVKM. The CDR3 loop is CASSLGRLAPYEQYF. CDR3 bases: TGTGCCAGCAGTTTAGGTCGACTAGCGCCCTACGAGCAGTACTTC.

CDR3 sequence reads: CASSLSVSYNEQFF. CDR3 in DNA: TGTGCCAGCAGCTTGTCAGTTTCCTACAATGAGCAGTTCTTC. This sequence joins TRBV5-6 and TRBJ2-1, with D unresolved. V lost 1 base, J lost 1 base, and 6 bases lay in between. This CDR3 comprises 14 residues. Germline V gene sequence: CDR1 SGHDT, CDR2 YYEEEE.

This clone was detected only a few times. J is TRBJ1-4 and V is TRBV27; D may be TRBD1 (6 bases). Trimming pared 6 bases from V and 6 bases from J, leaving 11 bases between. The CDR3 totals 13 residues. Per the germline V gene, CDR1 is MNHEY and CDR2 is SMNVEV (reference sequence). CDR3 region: CASRLHRDEKLFF. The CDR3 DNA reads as TGTGCCAGCAGGCTACACAGGGATGAAAAACTGTTTTTT.

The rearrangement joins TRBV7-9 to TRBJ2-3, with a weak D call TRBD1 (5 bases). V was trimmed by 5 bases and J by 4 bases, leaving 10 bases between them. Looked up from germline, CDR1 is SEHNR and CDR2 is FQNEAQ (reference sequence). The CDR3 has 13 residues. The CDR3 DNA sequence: TGTGCCAGCAGCCAGCAGGGTTCAGATACGCAGTATTTT. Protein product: CASSQQGSDTQYF.

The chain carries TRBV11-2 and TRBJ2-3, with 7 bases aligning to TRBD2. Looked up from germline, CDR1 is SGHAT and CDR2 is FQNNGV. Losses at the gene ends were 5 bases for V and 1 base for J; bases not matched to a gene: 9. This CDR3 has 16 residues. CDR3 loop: CASSKGWAGGTDTQYF. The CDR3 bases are TGTGCCAGCAGCAAAGGGTGGGCGGGGGGCACAGATACGCAGTATTTT.

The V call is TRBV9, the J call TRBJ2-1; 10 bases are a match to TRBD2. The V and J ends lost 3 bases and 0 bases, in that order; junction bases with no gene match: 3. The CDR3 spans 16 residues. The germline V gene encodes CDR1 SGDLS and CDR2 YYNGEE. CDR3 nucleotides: TGTGCCAGCAGCGGGAGACTAGCGGGCTCCTACAATGAGCAGTTCTTC. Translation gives CASSGRLAGSYNEQFF.

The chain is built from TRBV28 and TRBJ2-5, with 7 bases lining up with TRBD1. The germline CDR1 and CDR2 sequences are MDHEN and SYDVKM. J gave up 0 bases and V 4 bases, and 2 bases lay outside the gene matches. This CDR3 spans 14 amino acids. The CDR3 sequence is CASSSTGYQETQYF. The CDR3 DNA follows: TGTGCCAGCAGTTCGACAGGGTACCAAGAGACCCAGTACTTC.

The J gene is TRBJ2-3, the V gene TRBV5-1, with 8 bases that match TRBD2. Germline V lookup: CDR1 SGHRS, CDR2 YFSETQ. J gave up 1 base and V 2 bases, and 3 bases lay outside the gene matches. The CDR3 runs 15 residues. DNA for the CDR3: TGCGCCAGCAGCTTTTTGACTAGCGGCACAGATACGCAGTATTTT. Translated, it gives CASSFLTSGTDTQYF.

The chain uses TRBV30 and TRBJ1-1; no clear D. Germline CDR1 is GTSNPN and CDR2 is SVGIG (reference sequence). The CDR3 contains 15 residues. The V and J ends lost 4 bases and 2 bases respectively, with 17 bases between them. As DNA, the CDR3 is TGTGCCTGGACCGGTGATGGGCTCAGCAACACTGAAGCTTTCTTT. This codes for CAWTGDGLSNTEAFF. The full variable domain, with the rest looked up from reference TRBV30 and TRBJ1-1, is SQTIHQWPATLVQPVGSPLSLECTVEGTSNPNLYWYRQAAGRGLQLLFYSVGIGQISSEVPQNLSASRPQDRQFILSSKKLLLSDSGFYLCAWTGDGLSNTEAFFGQGTRLTVV.

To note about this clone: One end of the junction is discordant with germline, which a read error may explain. The CDR3 here is CASSWDWRDAQYF. The CDR3 DNA is TGTGCCAGCAGTTGGGACTGGCGAGATGCGCAGTATTTT. The chain links TRBV25-1 to TRBJ2-3; possibly TRBD2 for D (6 bases). In germline, CDR1 is MGHDK, CDR2 SYGVNS. This CDR3 contains 13 residues.

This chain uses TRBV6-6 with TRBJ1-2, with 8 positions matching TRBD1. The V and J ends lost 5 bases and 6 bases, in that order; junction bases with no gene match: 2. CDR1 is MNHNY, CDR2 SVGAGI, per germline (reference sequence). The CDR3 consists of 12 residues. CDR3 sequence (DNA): TGTGCCAGCAGTGCGGACAGGGATGGCTACACCTTC. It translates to CASSADRDGYTF.

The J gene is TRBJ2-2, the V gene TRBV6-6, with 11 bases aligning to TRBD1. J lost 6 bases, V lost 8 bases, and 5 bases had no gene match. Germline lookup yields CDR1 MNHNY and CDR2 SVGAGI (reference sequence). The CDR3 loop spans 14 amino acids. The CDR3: CASVEGQGAGELFF. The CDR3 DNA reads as TGTGCCAGCGTGGAGGGACAGGGGGCCGGGGAGCTGTTTTTT.

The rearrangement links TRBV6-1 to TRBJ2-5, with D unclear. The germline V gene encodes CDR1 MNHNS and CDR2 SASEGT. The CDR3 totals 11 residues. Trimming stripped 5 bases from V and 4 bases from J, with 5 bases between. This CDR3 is CASSSSETQYF. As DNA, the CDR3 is TGTGCCAGCAGTTCCTCAGAGACCCAGTACTTC.

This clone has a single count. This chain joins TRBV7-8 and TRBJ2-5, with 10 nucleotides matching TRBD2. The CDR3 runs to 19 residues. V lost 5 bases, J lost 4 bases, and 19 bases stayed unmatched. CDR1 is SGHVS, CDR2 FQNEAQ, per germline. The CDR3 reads CASSPRVGSLAGVGETQYF. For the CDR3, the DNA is TGTGCCAGCAGCCCACGGGTTGGTAGCCTAGCGGGAGTAGGAGAGACCCAGTACTTC.

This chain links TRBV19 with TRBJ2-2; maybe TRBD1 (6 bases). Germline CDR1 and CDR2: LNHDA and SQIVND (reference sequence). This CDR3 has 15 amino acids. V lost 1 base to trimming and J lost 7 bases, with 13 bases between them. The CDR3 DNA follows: TGTGCCAGTAGTATAGGCCAGCTAGGGGGCGGGGAGCTGTTTTTT. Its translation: CASSIGQLGGGELFF.

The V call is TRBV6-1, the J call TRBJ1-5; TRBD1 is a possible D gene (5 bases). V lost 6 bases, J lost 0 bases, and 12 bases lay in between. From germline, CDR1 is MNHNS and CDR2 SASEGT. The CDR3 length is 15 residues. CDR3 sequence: CASRRTSDSNQPQHF. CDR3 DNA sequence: TGTGCCAGCAGGAGGACAAGTGATAGCAATCAGCCCCAGCATTTT.

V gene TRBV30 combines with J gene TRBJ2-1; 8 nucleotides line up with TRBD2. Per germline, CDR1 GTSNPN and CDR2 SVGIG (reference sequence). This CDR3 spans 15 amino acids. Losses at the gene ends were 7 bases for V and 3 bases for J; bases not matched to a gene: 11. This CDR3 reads CASGPGLVRYNEQFF. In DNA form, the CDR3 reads TGTGCCTCGGGACCGGGACTAGTACGCTACAATGAGCAGTTCTTC.

The DNA of the CDR3 is TGTGCCTGGAGTACAGGGAAGGGCTATGGCTACACCTTC. Residues: CAWSTGKGYGYTF. The chain links TRBV30 to TRBJ1-2; D perhaps matches TRBD1 (6 bases). The germline CDR1 and CDR2 sequences are GTSNPN and SVGIG (reference sequence). V was shortened by 2 bases and J by 4 bases, with 11 bases between the two germline ends. The CDR3 contains 13 residues.

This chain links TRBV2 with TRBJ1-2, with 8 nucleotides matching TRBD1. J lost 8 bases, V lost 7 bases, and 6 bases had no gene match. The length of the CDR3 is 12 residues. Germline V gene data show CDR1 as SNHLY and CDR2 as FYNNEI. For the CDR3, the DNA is TGTGCCAGCATTCAGGGGGCGATGGGCTACACCTTC. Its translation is CASIQGAMGYTF.

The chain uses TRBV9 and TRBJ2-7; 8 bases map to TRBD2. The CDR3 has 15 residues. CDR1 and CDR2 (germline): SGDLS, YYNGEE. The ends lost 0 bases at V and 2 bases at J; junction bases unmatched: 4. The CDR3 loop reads CASSVGSGGTYEQYF. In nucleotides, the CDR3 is TGTGCCAGCAGCGTAGGTTCGGGAGGGACCTACGAGCAGTACTTC.

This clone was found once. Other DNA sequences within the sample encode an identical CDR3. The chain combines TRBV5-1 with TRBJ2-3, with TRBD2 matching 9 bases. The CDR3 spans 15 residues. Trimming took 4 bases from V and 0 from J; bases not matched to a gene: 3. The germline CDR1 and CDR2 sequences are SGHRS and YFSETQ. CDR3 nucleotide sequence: TGCGCCAGCAGCCTAGGACTAGCGAGCACAGATACGCAGTATTTT. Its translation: CASSLGLASTDTQYF. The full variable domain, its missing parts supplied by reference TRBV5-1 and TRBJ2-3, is KAGVTQTPRYLIKTRGQQVTLSCSPISGHRSVSWYQQTPGQGLQFLFEYFSETQRNKGNFPGRFSGRQFSNSRSEMNVSTLELGDSALYLCASSLGLASTDTQYFGPGTRLTVL.

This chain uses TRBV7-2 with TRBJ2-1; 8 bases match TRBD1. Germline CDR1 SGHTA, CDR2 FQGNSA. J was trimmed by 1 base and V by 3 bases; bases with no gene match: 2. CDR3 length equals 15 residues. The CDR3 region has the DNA TGTGCCAGCAGCTTTGACAGGGGTTCCTACAATGAGCAGTTCTTC. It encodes CASSFDRGSYNEQFF.

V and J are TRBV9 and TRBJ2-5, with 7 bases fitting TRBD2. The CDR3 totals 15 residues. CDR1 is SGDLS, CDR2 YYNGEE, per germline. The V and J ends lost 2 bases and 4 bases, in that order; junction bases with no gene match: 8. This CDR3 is CASSVGGSGRETQYF. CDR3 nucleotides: TGTGCCAGCAGCGTGGGAGGGAGTGGGCGAGAGACCCAGTACTTC.

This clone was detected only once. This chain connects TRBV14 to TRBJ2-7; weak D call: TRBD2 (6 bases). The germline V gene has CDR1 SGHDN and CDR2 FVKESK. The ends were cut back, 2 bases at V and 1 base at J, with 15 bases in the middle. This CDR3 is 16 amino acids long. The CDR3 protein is CASSQTGGVLSYEQYF. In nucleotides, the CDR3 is TGTGCCAGCAGCCAAACCGGGGGAGTTTTATCCTACGAGCAGTACTTC.

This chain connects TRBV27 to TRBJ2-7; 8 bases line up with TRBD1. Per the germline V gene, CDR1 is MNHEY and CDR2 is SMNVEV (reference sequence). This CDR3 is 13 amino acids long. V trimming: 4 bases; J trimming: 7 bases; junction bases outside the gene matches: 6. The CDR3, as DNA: TGTGCCAGCAGTTGGACAGGGCCGCGGGAGCAGTACTTC. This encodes CASSWTGPREQYF.